The clone carrying this T cell receptor (beta chain) appeared many times. What it binds is unknown. The sample is drawn from a study of neurological immune-mediated disorders. The cDNA came from 5'RACE with 10-nucleotide random UMIs. TCRdb analysed the 5' RACE reads with MiXCR anew, one entry per CDR3 protein. The sample shows more than 35,000 distinct CDR3 sequences, around 6% of them seen only once. The CDR3 is 17 residues long. In germline, CDR1 is MNHEY, CDR2 SMNVEV (reference sequence). Trimming stripped 6 bases from V and 3 bases from J, with 23 bases between. Healthy controls were blood bank volunteers in Maryland, USA. Study-wide points: The study found the most TCR clonal expansion in HTLV-1-associated myelopathy and the least in multiple sclerosis, below healthy controls.

Sequenced input: CD4+ T cells from blood. This rearrangement joins TRBV27 to TRBJ1-1; unclear D gene. The receptor comes from a woman between 35 and 50 years old in good health. The CDR3 sequence is CASSLIPSLARDTEAFF. CDR3 sequence (DNA): TGTGCCAGCAGCCTCATTCCCTCTCTAGCACGGGACACTGAAGCTTTCTTT.